The next 31 T cell receptor beta chains were all read from a single sample in a study of breast tumors, draining lymph nodes, adjacent tissues (TCRdb year 2016). The receptor library was made with multiplex PCR. Sequencer: Illumina HiSeq 2000. TCRdb reworked the public reads: Q25 trimming with fastp, MiXCR clone assembly, productive beta chains retained. Merged by CDR3 protein, the rows form single entries marked with the most common genes and DNA. The sample yields about 140,000 distinct CDR3 sequences; over 25% were counted once. The ten largest clones add up to around 2.3% of the sample. The axillary draining lymph nodes of breast cancer patients were the source of the lymph node samples. The sequenced material came from axillary lymph node tissue. These receptors were collected from a female donor with breast cancer. Some clones in this sample may be carry-over from other donors' samples.

This rearrangement joins TRBV2 to TRBJ1-3; 8 positions match TRBD1. There are 15 residues in the CDR3. Germline V lookup: CDR1 SNHLY, CDR2 FYNNEI. V was clipped by 4 bases and J by 0 bases; unmatched bases: 2. The CDR3 nucleotides are TGTGCCAGCAGTGCAGGGGGCTTCTCTGGAAACACCATATATTTT. Translation: CASSAGGFSGNTIYF.

This clonotype appeared many times. The chain couples TRBV6-5 to TRBJ2-7, with a tentative D call TRBD1 (7 bases). CDR1 and CDR2 from the germline V gene are MNHEY and SVGAGI. Trimming removed 8 bases from V and 0 bases from J, with 14 bases in between. The CDR3 has 14 amino acids. CDR3 loop: CASQGGGSSYEQYF. For the CDR3, the DNA is TGTGCCAGCCAAGGAGGGGGCAGCTCCTACGAGCAGTACTTC.

This clonotype has a count of ten or more. The J gene is TRBJ2-7, the V gene TRBV6-1; 10 nucleotides line up with TRBD1. CDR3 length equals 16 residues. CDR1 is MNHNS and CDR2 is SASEGT in the germline V gene. Unmatched junction bases numbered 9, after V lost 1 base and J lost 6 bases. Here the CDR3 DNA reads TGTGCCAGCAGTGAAGTCGCCGGGACAGGGGCTCGCGAGCAGTACTTC. Its translation: CASSEVAGTGAREQYF.

There are a few counts of this clonotype. At one of its ends the junction is not consistent with the germline gene, which may arise from a read error. This chain uses TRBV6-5 with TRBJ1-3; D unresolved. The CDR3 totals 16 residues. Germline V gives CDR1 MNHEY, CDR2 SVGAGI. The CDR3 spells CASSHSFSGSGNTIYF. The CDR3 DNA reads as TGTGCCAGCAGTCACTCATTTTCCGGCTCTGGAAACACCATATATTTT.

In regard to this clonotype: The junction and the germline gene differ at one end; a read error may be behind it. The rearrangement joins TRBV20-1 to TRBJ1-2, with 12 bases that match TRBD1. This CDR3 region has 17 residues. Germline V gives CDR1 DFQATT, CDR2 SNEGSKA (reference sequence). The DNA for the CDR3 is TGCGGTGCTAGTCTCGGGACAGGGGGCCCGACTAACTATGGCTACACCTTC. This encodes CGASLGTGGPTNYGYTF.

This clonotype has ten or more counts. This sequence joins TRBV9 and TRBJ2-3, with 9 positions matching TRBD2. Losses at the gene ends were 0 bases for V and 2 bases for J; bases not matched to a gene: 4. This CDR3 comprises 16 residues. Germline values: CDR1 SGDLS, CDR2 YYNGEE. The CDR3: CASSVGAGGNTDTQYF. Here the CDR3 DNA reads TGTGCCAGCAGCGTAGGGGCGGGGGGGAACACAGATACGCAGTATTTT.

This clonotype was observed many times. The rearrangement links TRBV3-1 to TRBJ1-2, with TRBD1 matching over 8 bases. V lost 0 bases to trimming and J lost 7 bases; unmatched junction nucleotides: 13. The CDR3 loop spans 17 amino acids. The V gene's germline CDR1 is LGHDT and CDR2 YNNKEL (reference sequence). CDR3 sequence reads: CASSQEGGTGQAVGYTF. The CDR3 DNA follows: TGTGCCAGCAGCCAAGAGGGTGGGACGGGACAGGCCGTTGGCTACACCTTC.

This clonotype came up many times. This chain joins TRBV2 and TRBJ2-7; D is uncertain. The length of the CDR3 is 13 residues. V was pared by 4 bases and J by 2 bases, with 9 bases between. From germline, CDR1 is SNHLY and CDR2 FYNNEI. CDR3 DNA: TGTGCCAGCAGTGGGGGTCCGCCCTACGAGCAGTACGTC. This codes for CASSGGPPYEQYV.

This clonotype was detected ten times or more. The rearrangement uses TRBV25-1 and TRBJ2-2; D unresolved. Germline V lookup: CDR1 MGHDK, CDR2 SYGVNS. The CDR3 is 13 residues long. V lost 1 base to trimming and J lost 6 bases, with 6 bases between them. This CDR3 reads CASSEFRAGELFF. The CDR3 nucleotides are TGTGCCAGCAGTGAATTTAGGGCCGGGGAGCTGTTTTTT.

The table lists this clonotype with a few counts. This chain joins TRBV3-1 and TRBJ2-2, with 7 bases lining up with TRBD1. Germline V gene sequence: CDR1 LGHDT, CDR2 YNNKEL (reference sequence). There are 16 residues in the CDR3. Trimming at V came to 4 bases and at J to 4 bases, leaving 9 bases not matched to a gene. The CDR3 DNA is TGTGCCAGCAGCCTCCCCCGGGACAGCATCACCGGGGAGCTGTTTTTT. Its translation: CASSLPRDSITGELFF.

This clonotype was counted at least ten times. CDR3 residues: CASSLRGANYGYTF. CDR3 DNA sequence: TGCGCCAGCAGCTTACGAGGAGCTAACTATGGCTACACCTTC. The chain uses TRBV5-1 and TRBJ1-2, with D uncertain. Germline V gene lookup returns CDR1 SGHRS and CDR2 YFSETQ. Trimming shortened V by 2 bases and J by 0 bases, and 8 bases separated the two germline ends. The CDR3 totals 14 residues.

In regard to this clonotype: A read error may be the cause here, since a much bigger clone is one base away. The chain has TRBV20-1 and TRBJ1-2; D ambiguous. The CDR3 contains 14 residues. Germline values: CDR1 DFQATT, CDR2 SNEGSKA (reference sequence). V lost 0 bases and J lost 8, with 16 bases in between. The chain's CDR3 is CSARDFEQLAGYTF. The CDR3, as DNA: TGCAGTGCTAGAGATTTCGAGCAATTGGCGGGCTACACCTTC.

In this sample, this clonotype turned up many times. A much larger clone differs by one base, so this may be a read error. The chain employs TRBV20-1 and TRBJ2-5; TRBD2 might be the D (5 bases). Trimming shortened V by 1 base and J by 7 bases, and 16 bases separated the two germline ends. Germline loops: CDR1 DFQATT, CDR2 SNEGSKA (reference sequence). The CDR3 loop spans 14 amino acids. The CDR3: CSARAAEGKATQYF. CDR3 bases: TGCAGTGCTAGAGCTGCTGAGGGTAAGGCGACCCAGTACTTC.

This clonotype was found many times. The DNA of the CDR3 is TGCAGTGCTAGAAACCGAGACAGGGAATTGGGGGAGCAGTACGTC. As protein: CSARNRDRELGEQYV. The chain has TRBV20-1 and TRBJ2-7, with TRBD1 matching 7 bases. CDR3 size: 15 residues. After removal of 2 bases from V and 7 bases from J, the junction contained 14 bases not matched to a gene. Germline V gene data show CDR1 as DFQATT and CDR2 as SNEGSKA (reference sequence).

At least ten counts were recorded for this clonotype. V is TRBV28 and J is TRBJ1-2, with 7 bases lining up with TRBD1. J was trimmed by 2 bases and V by 5 bases; bases with no gene match: 8. Germline assignment: CDR1 MDHEN and CDR2 SYDVKM. There are 15 residues in the CDR3. The CDR3 protein is CASSPGGSPNYGYTF. The CDR3, as DNA: TGTGCCAGCAGTCCAGGGGGGAGTCCCAACTATGGCTACACCTTC.

This clonotype was picked up one time. The V and J genes are TRBV20-1 and TRBJ2-3, with 7 bases fitting TRBD1. Per germline, CDR1 DFQATT and CDR2 SNEGSKA (reference sequence). This CDR3 is built from 13 residues. After removal of 6 bases from V and 11 bases from J, the junction contained 14 bases not matched to a gene. The CDR3 loop is CSAAGTAYNEQYF. The CDR3 coding sequence is TGCAGTGCGGCCGGGACAGCCTACAATGAGCAGTATTTT.

This clonotype was recorded many times. This chain joins TRBV6-1 and TRBJ2-5; unclear D gene. V was pared by 6 bases and J by 1 base, with 0 bases between. Per the germline V gene, CDR1 is MNHNS and CDR2 is SASEGT. CDR3 size: 10 residues. The CDR3 sequence: CASSQETQYF. CDR3 in DNA: TGTGCCAGCAGCCAAGAGACCCAGTACTTC.

In its sample, this clonotype was seen many times. The rearrangement links TRBV15 to TRBJ2-1; D uncertain. The CDR3 consists of 15 residues. Germline loops: CDR1 LNHNV, CDR2 YYDKDF (reference sequence). V lost 0 bases to trimming and J lost 4 bases, with 10 bases between them. The CDR3, as DNA: TGTGCCACCAGCAGAGAATCCGGTGATTACAATGAGCAGTTCTTC. This translates into CATSRESGDYNEQFF.

This clonotype was counted at least ten times. V and J are TRBV7-2 and TRBJ1-1; tentatively, D is TRBD1 (6 bases). The germline V and J ends were trimmed by 5 bases and 8 bases, with 15 bases remaining between them. Germline values: CDR1 SGHTA, CDR2 FQGNSA. CDR3 length equals 13 residues. The CDR3 reads CASSRDNPREAFF. The CDR3 DNA reads as TGTGCCAGCAGCCGGGACAACCCCAGGGAAGCTTTCTTT.

With regard to this clonotype: A junction end diverges from the germline sequence, so it may reflect a read error. V and J are TRBV3-1 and TRBJ2-5; TRBD2 is a possible D gene (7 bases). CDR1 is LGHDT, CDR2 YNNKEL, per germline (reference sequence). This CDR3 region has 17 residues. The CDR3 coding sequence is TGTGCCAGCAGCCAAGCGGGGGGCGCCGGGATCCAAGGGACCCAGTACTTC. Residues: CASSQAGGAGIQGTQYF.

This clonotype was counted between two and nine times. This chain connects TRBV25-1 to TRBJ2-5, with 11 bases matching TRBD1. The V segment lost 1 base and the J segment 2 bases; nucleotides outside the gene matches: 12. This CDR3 is 19 amino acids long. The germline V gene has CDR1 MGHDK and CDR2 SYGVNS. The CDR3 sequence is CASSEWGTGGGGGQETQYF. The DNA for the CDR3 is TGTGCCAGCAGTGAATGGGGGACAGGGGGGGGGGGGGGGCAAGAGACCCAGTACTTC. Supplemented by reference TRBV25-1 and TRBJ2-5, the full variable domain reads EADIYQTPRYLVIGTGKKITLECSQTMGHDKMYWYQQDPGMELHLIHYSYGVNSTEKGDLSSESTVSRIRTEHFPLTLESARPSHTSQYLCASSEWGTGGGGGQETQYFGPGTRLLVL.

This clonotype was counted between two and nine times. Germline and junction disagree at one end, which may indicate a read error. The V call is TRBV6-5, the J call TRBJ2-2; 13 bases fit TRBD2. The CDR3 totals 18 residues. Germline assignment: CDR1 MNHEY and CDR2 SVGAGI. The chain's CDR3 is CASSHSTGTSGAWGELFF. The CDR3 DNA sequence: TGTGCCAGCAGTCACTCGACCGGGACTAGCGGGGCCTGGGGGGAGCTGTTTTTT.

This chain links TRBV7-3 with TRBJ2-1; D possibly corresponds to TRBD1 (6 bases). CDR1 is SGHTA, CDR2 FQGTGA, per germline. CDR3 length: 14 amino acids. Trimming took 5 bases from V and 10 from J, leaving 18 bases between them. The CDR3 DNA is TGTGCCAGCAGCCCTCATGCACAGGGATCAGAGCAGTTCTTC. Translated, it gives CASSPHAQGSEQFF.

The rearrangement joins TRBV6-1 to TRBJ1-2; a possible D gene is TRBD1 (6 bases). The V gene's germline CDR1 is MNHNS and CDR2 SASEGT. With 6 bases removed from V and 4 bases from J, the gap between germline ends came to 27 bases. This CDR3 has 18 residues. CDR3: CASSPLGATQGPGYGYTF. The CDR3 DNA follows: TGTGCCAGCAGCCCCCTCGGGGCTACACAGGGTCCCGGCTATGGCTACACCTTC.

As concerns this clonotype: Being one base from a much bigger clone, this may be a read error. The gene calls are TRBV28 and TRBJ2-7; the D is unclear. Germline V gives CDR1 MDHEN, CDR2 SYDVKM. The CDR3 has 12 amino acids. As DNA, the CDR3 is TGTACCAGCAGCCGGAGCTCCTACGAGCAGTACGTC. Protein sequence: CTSSRSSYEQYV.

This clonotype was seen ten or more times. The chain is built from TRBV6-2 or TRBV6-3 and TRBJ2-2; 9 bases align to TRBD2. This CDR3 is 15 amino acids long. Per the germline V gene, CDR1 is MNHEY and CDR2 is SVGEGT. With 5 bases clipped from V and 2 bases from J, the junction kept 3 bases outside the gene matches. CDR3 region: CASSRGLANTGELFF. CDR3 sequence (DNA): TGTGCCAGCAGTCGGGGACTAGCTAACACCGGGGAGCTGTTTTTT.

A word on this clonotype: Just one base apart from a much larger clone, this may be a read error. The CDR3 here is CASSQAPNQPRHF. DNA for the CDR3: TGTGCCAGCAGCCAAGCGCCCAATCAGCCCCGGCATTTT. The chain combines TRBV11-2 with TRBJ1-5; D not resolved. The CDR3 sequence is 13 residues long. Germline CDR1 and CDR2: SGHAT and FQNNGV.

This clonotype was detected ten times or more. The chain has TRBV20-1 and TRBJ1-2; a weak D match, TRBD1 (5 bases). V lost 1 base to trimming and J lost 4 bases, with 16 bases between them. Germline assignment: CDR1 DFQATT and CDR2 SNEGSKA (reference sequence). The CDR3 totals 15 residues. The DNA of the CDR3 is TGCAGTGCTAGAGGATCGGGGGAATTGTCCTATGGCTACACCTTC. Translated: CSARGSGELSYGYTF.

This clonotype was detected many times. The rearrangement links TRBV6-5 to TRBJ1-6, with D possibly TRBD1 on 5 matching bases. In germline, CDR1 is MNHEY, CDR2 SVGAGI. V was shortened by 0 bases and J by 7 bases, with 7 bases between the two germline ends. The CDR3 is 14 residues long. CDR3 DNA sequence: TGTGCCAGCAGTTACTCGCGGGGCAATTCACCCCTCCACTTT. The encoded protein is CASSYSRGNSPLHF.

This clonotype was seen ten or more times. The chain recombines TRBV19 with TRBJ2-3; 7 bases agree with TRBD2. CDR3 length equals 17 residues. Germline V lookup: CDR1 LNHDA, CDR2 SQIVND (reference sequence). Trimming cost V 5 bases and J 2 bases; bases outside gene matches: 13. CDR3 amino acids: CASSAPLGGGYTDTQYF. As DNA, the CDR3 is TGTGCCAGTAGTGCCCCCCTTGGCGGGGGATACACAGATACGCAGTATTTT.

This chain's CDR3 is CASSSSGISGADEQYF. DNA of the CDR3: TGTGCCAGCAGCTCATCAGGTATATCAGGCGCCGACGAGCAGTACTTC. The chain uses TRBV11-1 and TRBJ2-7; no clear D. CDR1 is SGHAT and CDR2 is FQDESV in the germline V gene (reference sequence). The CDR3 spans 16 residues. The ends were cut back, 4 bases at V and 5 bases at J, with 21 bases in the middle.